This TCR beta chain appears in the sequencing data of a study of graft-versus-host responses after intestinal transplantation. Overall study context: Each of the recipients got a multivisceral, liver-intestinal, or isolated intestinal transplant. Induction with anti-thymocyte globulin, then tacrolimus and steroids for about 3 years, was given to all recipients.

Points on this clone: Its antigen is unknown.

Germline V gene lookup returns CDR1 LNHDA and CDR2 SQIVND (reference sequence). This CDR3 contains 17 residues. J was trimmed by 3 bases and V by 4 bases; bases with no gene match: 8. Produced via immunoSEQ multiplex PCR; TCRdb's table is partial and in-frame only. The repertoire holds 96,000 or so clones, more than 85% seen once, with 0.17% in the top ten. Study-wide points: GvH clones turned up in recipient marrow; some had shown up first in ileum or blood. Where graft-donor T cell macrochimerism was present, patients had high graft-versus-host to host-versus-graft clonal ratios in allografts.

Sequencing was performed on unstimulated CD4+ T cells sorted from spleen or lymph node cells, taken before intestinal transplant. The chain employs TRBV19 and TRBJ2-6; 8 positions agree with TRBD1. The receptor comes from a human donor who received an intestinal transplant. In DNA, the CDR3 is TGTGCCAGTAGTACTCGACAGGGGTTTCGTGGGGCCAACGTCCTGACTTTC. This gives the protein CASSTRQGFRGANVLTF.